This T cell receptor beta chain comes out of a study of OX40 agonist ivuxolimab in advanced cancers. In the study overall: With a range of roughly 20 to 80, age averaged approximately 64 years, and about 83% were male. Whole-study findings and limits: The authors did not determine the antigen specificity of the expanded peripheral T cells.

Note on this clone: What it recognizes is unknown.

Trimming shortened V by 2 bases and J by 4 bases, and 8 bases separated the two germline ends. CDR3 length: 14 residues. Looked up from germline, CDR1 is MNHNS and CDR2 is SASEGT. Generated by immunoSEQ multiplex PCR, the TCRdb table keeps only in-frame clones and is missing some. The data show some 61,000 clones, over 60% seen once. Source: CD4+ or CD8+ T cells sorted from blood, taken in a trial of the OX40 agonist ivuxolimab. The rearrangement links TRBV6-1 to TRBJ1-4, with D unclear. The TCR comes from an adult with an advanced solid tumor such as melanoma, head and neck, liver or kidney cancer. The CDR3 sequence: CASSESWGNEKLFF. CDR3 nucleotide sequence: TGTGCCAGCAGTGAAAGCTGGGGTAATGAAAAACTGTTTTTT.